These 29 T cell receptor beta chains came from one sample sequenced in a study of blood T cells in healthy people across ages. A second PCR, run for roughly 7 to 11 cycles, used a sample-barcoded 5' primer plus a J-beta primer mix. From the 5' RACE reads, TCRdb called clonotypes with MiXCR, one entry per CDR3 protein. Of about 1.8 million distinct CDR3 sequences in the sample, 49% were seen once. Sequencing was done on a sample of blood. These receptors were obtained from a woman between 35 and 50 years old in good health.

The genes are TRBV24-1 and TRBJ2-4; 9 positions match TRBD1. The better agreement between TRBJ2-7 and the DNA end casts doubt on the J call. The CDR3 loop spans 14 amino acids. Germline CDR1 and CDR2: KGHDR and SFDVKD. CDR3 DNA: TGTGCCACCAGTGATGGGACAGGGTACTACGAGCAGTACTTC. It encodes CATSDGTGYYEQYF.

The chain has TRBV12-3 or TRBV12-4 and TRBJ1-3; 7 positions agree with TRBD1. The V gene end was trimmed by 9 bases and the J gene end by 2 bases; junction bases not matched to a gene: 1. The CDR3 runs to 12 residues. CDR3 amino acids: CASGTAGNTIYF. In nucleotides, the CDR3 is TGTGCCAGTGGGACAGCTGGAAACACCATATATTTT.

The chain employs TRBV20-1 and TRBJ2-7, with D maybe TRBD2 (6 bases). CDR1 and CDR2 from the germline V gene are DFQATT and SNEGSKA (reference sequence). CDR3 length: 16 amino acids. V gave up 0 bases and J gave up 0 bases, with 15 bases separating them. CDR3 sequence reads: CSARDHMEGNSYEQYF. CDR3 coding DNA: TGCAGTGCTAGAGATCATATGGAGGGAAACTCCTACGAGCAGTACTTC.

The V and J genes are TRBV28 and TRBJ2-1; TRBD2 agrees at 8 bases. The trim removed 7 bases at V and 2 bases at J, leaving 4 bases unmatched. The CDR3 loop spans 14 amino acids. Germline CDR1 reads MDHEN; CDR2 reads SYDVKM. CDR3 sequence: CASINGGAYNEQFF. CDR3 coding DNA: TGTGCCAGCATTAACGGGGGGGCCTACAATGAGCAGTTCTTC.

The chain links TRBV29-1 to TRBJ1-2, with TRBD1 identical over 7 bases. The CDR3 covers 15 residues. The germline V gene has CDR1 SQVTM and CDR2 ANQGSEA. Unmatched junction bases numbered 10, after V lost 4 bases and J lost 2 bases. The CDR3 region has the DNA TGCAGCGTTGGGAGGGTAGGACAGGTCAACTATGGCTACACCTTC. Its translation: CSVGRVGQVNYGYTF.

This sequence joins TRBV20-1 and TRBJ2-1; the D is unclear. V was cut by 1 base and J by 3 bases, with 13 bases left in between. This CDR3 is built from 15 residues. CDR1 is DFQATT, CDR2 SNEGSKA, per germline (reference sequence). CDR3: CSARVTRKDYNEQFF. CDR3 bases: TGCAGTGCTAGAGTTACGAGAAAGGACTACAATGAGCAGTTCTTC.

The chain combines TRBV9 with TRBJ2-5; 7 nucleotides line up with TRBD2. In germline, CDR1 is SGDLS, CDR2 YYNGEE. V lost 4 bases and J lost 7; bases outside the gene matches: 13. The CDR3 loop spans 15 amino acids. The CDR3: CASSQGGEGFGTQYF. In DNA form, the CDR3 reads TGTGCCAGCAGCCAGGGAGGGGAGGGATTTGGGACCCAGTACTTC.

The chain links TRBV20-1 to TRBJ2-7, with D perhaps TRBD1 (6 bases). CDR1 and CDR2 from the germline V gene are DFQATT and SNEGSKA (reference sequence). The CDR3 is 15 amino acids. V was clipped by 3 bases and J by 1 base, with 16 bases between them. CDR3 residues: CSARDSRFLSYEQYF. The CDR3 coding sequence is TGCAGTGCTAGGGACAGCCGCTTTCTATCCTACGAGCAGTACTTC.

The chain uses TRBV28 and TRBJ2-5, with TRBD1 matching over 8 bases. V was pared by 3 bases and J by 11 bases, with 8 bases of the junction left unmatched. The CDR3 is made up of 13 amino acids. Germline V gene lookup returns CDR1 MDHEN and CDR2 SYDVKM. This CDR3 reads CASSFPGGNEQYF. The DNA for the CDR3 is TGTGCCAGCAGTTTTCCAGGGGGCAATGAGCAGTACTTC. Filled out from reference TRBV28 and TRBJ2-5, the complete variable domain reads DVKVTQSSRYLVKRTGEKVFLECVQDMDHENMFWYRQDPGLGLRLIYFSYDVKMKEKGDIPEGYSVSREKKERFSLILESASTNQTSMYLCASSFPGGNEQYFGPGTRLLVL.

There are a few counts of this clonotype. J is TRBJ2-3 and V is TRBV5-1, with D possibly TRBD2 on 6 matching bases. The CDR3 extends over 17 amino acids. Germline V gives CDR1 SGHRS, CDR2 YFSETQ. The ends were cut back, 0 bases at V and 2 bases at J, with 16 bases in the middle. CDR3 in DNA: TGCGCCAGCAGCTTGGTAGTAGCGGCCCCGAACACAGATACGCAGTATTTT. It codes for CASSLVVAAPNTDTQYF.

This chain links TRBV20-1 with TRBJ1-1, with D perhaps TRBD1 (5 bases). Per the germline V gene, CDR1 is DFQATT and CDR2 is SNEGSKA (reference sequence). Trimming pared 0 bases from V and 1 base from J, leaving 9 bases between. This CDR3 comprises 14 residues. For the CDR3, the DNA is TGCAGTGCTAGAGACCCAGGGCAGAACACTGAAGCTTTCTTT. As protein: CSARDPGQNTEAFF.

This clonotype came up a few times. The genes are TRBV5-6 and TRBJ2-7; TRBD2 aligns across 8 bases. CDR3 length: 16 residues. Per germline, CDR1 SGHDT and CDR2 YYEEEE. V lost 5 bases, J lost 5 bases, and 15 bases stayed unmatched. The DNA for the CDR3 is TGTGCCAGCAGGCCGACCGGGACTAGGGGTATCCACGAGCAGTACTTC. Translating it yields CASRPTGTRGIHEQYF.

V usage is TRBV20-1 and J usage is TRBJ1-2; 8 bases match TRBD1. Germline trimming cut 6 bases from V and 4 bases from J; bases unmatched to any gene: 10. The CDR3 length is 14 residues. Germline CDR1 reads DFQATT; CDR2 reads SNEGSKA (reference sequence). The CDR3 sequence is CSARGTGTLYGYTF. For the CDR3, the DNA is TGCAGTGCCCGGGGGACAGGCACTCTCTATGGCTACACCTTC.

This chain uses TRBV24-1 with TRBJ2-7; the D is unclear. Trimming left V 2 bases short and J 12 bases short, with 22 bases between. The CDR3 is made up of 15 amino acids. Germline values: CDR1 KGHDR, CDR2 SFDVKD. The CDR3 nucleotides are TGTGCCACCAGTGATTCAGGCAGGAACCAAGAGACCCGGTACTTC. Its translation is CATSDSGRNQETRYF.

V and J are TRBV29-1 and TRBJ2-1, with D unclear. V dropped 7 bases and J dropped 6 bases, with 10 bases sitting between them. Germline loops: CDR1 SQVTM, CDR2 ANQGSEA. The CDR3 is made up of 11 amino acids. CDR3 amino acids: CSAGPTNEQFF. The CDR3 DNA follows: TGCAGCGCCGGACCCACCAATGAGCAGTTCTTC.

The V gene is TRBV5-1, the J gene TRBJ2-5, with 9 bases aligning to TRBD1. Germline assignment: CDR1 SGHRS and CDR2 YFSETQ. The CDR3 has 16 residues. V was clipped by 4 bases and J by 4 bases; unmatched bases: 11. CDR3 sequence: CASSGAGQGTGETQYF. CDR3 sequence (DNA): TGCGCCAGCAGCGGAGCCGGACAGGGGACGGGAGAGACCCAGTACTTC.

V usage is TRBV20-1 and J usage is TRBJ2-7; tentative D call: TRBD1 (5 bases). The CDR3 covers 16 residues. CDR1 DFQATT and CDR2 SNEGSKA come from the germline V gene (reference sequence). Trimming took off 0 bases at V and 5 bases at J, with 20 bases between the two ends. CDR3 DNA sequence: TGCAGTGCTAGAGATCTAGTTGGGCAGGGTACCCACGAGCAGTACTTC. Its protein is CSARDLVGQGTHEQYF.

This chain uses TRBV29-1 with TRBJ1-4; D possibly corresponds to TRBD1 (5 bases). Germline values: CDR1 SQVTM, CDR2 ANQGSEA. This CDR3 region has 13 residues. V gave up 7 bases and J gave up 7 bases, with 16 bases separating them. The CDR3 DNA follows: TGCAGCGCCCCTGGGAGGGGCGGTGAAAAACTGTTTTTT. It yields the protein CSAPGRGGEKLFF.

On this clonotype itself: This is likely an artifact of a read error, given a far larger clone one base away. The V gene is TRBV7-2, the J gene TRBJ2-5; D is perhaps TRBD1 (6 bases). The germline gives CDR1 SGHTA, CDR2 FQGNSA. The CDR3 is 13 amino acids. The CDR3 loop is CAGSRGQQETQYF. CDR3 nucleotide sequence: TGTGCCGGCAGCCGGGGACAACAAGAGACCCAGTACTTC.

J is TRBJ2-5 and V is TRBV7-8; 11 bases agree with TRBD2. Germline V lookup: CDR1 SGHVS, CDR2 FQNEAQ. V lost 8 bases, J lost 2 bases, and 7 bases stayed unmatched. This CDR3 is 15 amino acids long. The CDR3 is CASVIAGGIQETQYF. CDR3 coding DNA: TGTGCCAGCGTTATAGCGGGGGGGATACAAGAGACCCAGTACTTC.

The gene calls are TRBV7-3 and TRBJ2-1, with TRBD1 matching 9 bases. Germline trimming cut 5 bases from V and 8 bases from J; bases unmatched to any gene: 7. This CDR3 region has 14 residues. Looked up from germline, CDR1 is SGHTA and CDR2 is FQGTGA. CDR3 loop: CASSRTGVEDEQFF. CDR3 nucleotide sequence: TGTGCCAGCAGCCGGACAGGGGTGGAGGATGAGCAGTTCTTC.

This chain uses TRBV7-2 with TRBJ2-7; 15 nucleotides align to TRBD2. The length of the CDR3 is 16 residues. The V gene's germline CDR1 is SGHTA and CDR2 FQGNSA. V lost 0 bases and J lost 7; bases outside the gene matches: 4. CDR3 nucleotides: TGTGCCAGCAGCTTAGCGACCGGGACTAGCGGGGGGGAGCAGTACTTC. Its protein is CASSLATGTSGGEQYF.

The chain carries TRBV3-1 and TRBJ2-5; 8 bases are a match to TRBD2. This CDR3 has 15 amino acids. The V segment lost 3 bases and the J segment 5 bases; nucleotides outside the gene matches: 8. Per the germline V gene, CDR1 is LGHDT and CDR2 is YNNKEL (reference sequence). Written as DNA, the CDR3 is TGTGCCAGCAGCCACCAACTAGCGGCGGGTGAGACCCAGTACTTC. It encodes CASSHQLAAGETQYF.

The rearrangement joins TRBV7-2 to TRBJ2-7, with TRBD1 as a possible D gene (5 bases). The CDR3 extends over 14 amino acids. Germline V gives CDR1 SGHTA, CDR2 FQGNSA. With 5 bases removed from V and 6 bases from J, the gap between germline ends came to 17 bases. CDR3 loop: CASSITRVRGEQYF. The CDR3 bases are TGTGCCAGCAGCATTACCAGGGTAAGGGGCGAGCAGTACTTC.

The rearrangement joins TRBV7-2 to TRBJ2-7, with 9 positions matching TRBD2. Judging by the DNA end, TRBJ2-5 fits better; the J call may be wrong. Germline CDR1 and CDR2: SGHTA and FQGNSA. The CDR3 loop spans 17 amino acids. The CDR3 DNA is TGTGCCAGCAGCTTAGCGTTGCGGGGGGGCGACCAAGAGACCCAGTACTTC. Protein sequence: CASSLALRGGDQETQYF.

The chain couples TRBV4-2 to TRBJ1-4; no reliable D call. Germline CDR1 is LGHNA and CDR2 is YNFKEQ. This CDR3 has 14 amino acids. Trimming took off 0 bases at V and 5 bases at J, with 7 bases between the two ends. CDR3 DNA: TGTGCCAGCAGCCAAGATATCACAAATGAAAAACTGTTTTTT. It encodes CASSQDITNEKLFF.

This clonotype was observed a few times. The chain couples TRBV4-2 to TRBJ2-1, with TRBD2 identical over 11 bases. The CDR3 has 16 amino acids. Germline values: CDR1 LGHNA, CDR2 YNFKEQ. V was clipped by 1 base and J by 5 bases; unmatched bases: 4. CDR3 region: CASSQAPSGGNNEQFF. In nucleotides, the CDR3 is TGTGCCAGCAGCCAAGCACCTAGCGGGGGGAACAATGAGCAGTTCTTC.

The sample holds a few counts of this clonotype. V and J are TRBV6-5 and TRBJ2-5; 10 bases are shared with TRBD1. V lost 5 bases and J lost 4; bases outside the gene matches: 7. CDR1 and CDR2 from the germline V gene are MNHEY and SVGAGI. CDR3 length equals 15 residues. CDR3: CASSPGTGVRETQYF. The CDR3 coding sequence is TGTGCCAGCAGTCCGGGGACAGGGGTACGAGAGACCCAGTACTTC.

This chain links TRBV29-1 with TRBJ1-4; no clear D. Trimming stripped 5 bases from V and 3 bases from J, with 7 bases between. Per germline, CDR1 SQVTM and CDR2 ANQGSEA. The CDR3 totals 12 residues. CDR3 sequence: CSVLGANEKLFF. CDR3 bases: TGCAGCGTTCTTGGAGCTAATGAAAAACTGTTTTTT.